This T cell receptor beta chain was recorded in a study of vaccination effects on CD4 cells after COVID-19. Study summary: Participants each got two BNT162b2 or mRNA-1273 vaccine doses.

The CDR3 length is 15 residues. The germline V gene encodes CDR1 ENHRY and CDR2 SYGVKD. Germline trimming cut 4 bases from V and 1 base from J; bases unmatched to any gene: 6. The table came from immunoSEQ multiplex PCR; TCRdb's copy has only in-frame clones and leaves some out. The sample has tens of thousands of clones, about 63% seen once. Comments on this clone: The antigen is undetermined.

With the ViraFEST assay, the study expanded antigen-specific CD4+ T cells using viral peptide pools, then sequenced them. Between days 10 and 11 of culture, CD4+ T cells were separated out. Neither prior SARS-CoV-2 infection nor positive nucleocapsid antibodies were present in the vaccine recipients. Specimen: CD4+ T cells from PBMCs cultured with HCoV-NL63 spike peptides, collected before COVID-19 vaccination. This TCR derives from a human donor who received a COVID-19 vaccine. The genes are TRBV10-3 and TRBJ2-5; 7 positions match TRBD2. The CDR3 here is CAISGGLAAQETQYF. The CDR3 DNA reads TGTGCCATCAGTGGCGGGCTAGCGGCCCAAGAGACCCAGTACTTC.